This T cell receptor (beta chain) was captured in a study of OX40 agonist ivuxolimab in advanced cancers. Across the study: In three patients, partial responses were observed, one with hepatocellular carcinoma and two with cutaneous melanoma.

TCRdb's table, derived via immunoSEQ multiplex PCR, lists solely in-frame clones and lacks some. The sample includes some 64,000 clones, approximately 92% seen only once; the top ten take 0.5% to 0.75%. The V gene's germline CDR1 is MNHNS and CDR2 SASEGT. Trimming removed 1 base at V and 7 bases at J, with 14 bases between. This CDR3 has 15 amino acids. In its sample, this clone was seen a few times. V and J are TRBV6-1 and TRBJ1-5; no clear D gene. The sample here was CD4+ or CD8+ T cells sorted from blood, taken in a trial of the OX40 agonist ivuxolimab. This TCR came from an adult with an advanced solid tumor such as melanoma, head and neck, liver or kidney cancer. CDR3 residues: CASSEGFRLGQPQHF. CDR3 DNA sequence: TGTGCCAGCAGTGAAGGATTCCGACTAGGACAGCCCCAGCATTTT.